The 13 T cell receptor beta chains below all came from one sample that was sequenced in a study of regulatory T cells in long-lasting Graves disease. This sample's time point: persistent/refractory GD, antithyroid drugs over 5 years with positive TRAb. Preparation of the TCR library used RNA extracted from PBMCs. In building TCR beta libraries, iRepertoire HTBI primers were used together with Arm-PCR of CDR3 regions. Via MiXCR, TCRdb re-called the multiplex PCR reads, giving one row per CDR3 protein. Of 300,000 to 500,000 distinct CDR3 sequences in the sample, about 20% were seen once. This specimen was peripheral blood mononuclear cells (PBMCs), taken when the disease was refractory, from a patient treated with antithyroid drugs. These receptors originate from a female donor with Graves disease.

Of note for this clonotype: In this CDR3 the conserved last residue, phenylalanine or tryptophan, is missing, so a read error is likely. No DNA is shown, since the ends of the CDR3 on it are uncertain; the CDR3 is the one TCRdb lists. The chain carries TRBV6-1 and TRBJ2-7; the table's D gene call, TRBD2, was not cross checked with the DNA. CDR1 MNHNS and CDR2 SASEGT come from the germline V gene. The CDR3 is 13 residues long, counting both termini. CDR3 loop: CASSLGPGLARPG.

V and J are TRBV7-9 and TRBJ2-2; 8 bases fit TRBD1. Germline trimming cut 0 bases from V and 7 bases from J; bases unmatched to any gene: 7. This CDR3 contains 16 residues. CDR1 and CDR2 (germline): SEHNR, FQNEAQ (reference sequence). The CDR3 loop reads CASSLARPTGVGELFF. DNA for the CDR3: TGTGCCAGCAGCTTAGCTCGACCGACAGGGGTCGGGGAGCTGTTTTTT.

This chain connects TRBV10-3 to TRBJ1-1; D might be TRBD1 (6 bases). In germline, CDR1 is ENHRY, CDR2 SYGVKD. This CDR3 is 15 amino acids long. With 7 bases removed from V and 3 bases from J, the gap between germline ends came to 18 bases. CDR3 amino acids: CAIKQGTGADTEAFF. DNA of the CDR3: TGTGCCATCAAACAGGGCACCGGCGCGGACACTGAAGCTTTCTTT.

Note on this clonotype: Possible read error: a much larger clone is one base away. The conserved phenylalanine or tryptophan is not found at the CDR3 terminus, so this likely reflects a read error. The genes are TRBV6-1 and TRBJ1-1; D is undetermined. The CDR3 totals 15 residues. Per the germline V gene, CDR1 is MNHNS and CDR2 is SASEGT. The V end lost 5 bases, the J end lost 3 bases, and 16 bases lay between the germline ends. The CDR3 bases are TGTGCCAGCAGTCAACCCGACATAAGGGACACTGAAGCTTTCCTT. Translating gives CASSQPDIRDTEAFL.

In this sample, this clonotype turned up many times. The chain has TRBV20-1 and TRBJ2-7; the D gene is possibly TRBD1 (6 bases). CDR1 DFQATT and CDR2 SNEGSKA come from the germline V gene (reference sequence). There are 13 residues in the CDR3. The V gene lost 3 bases and the J gene lost 1 base, with 10 bases spanning the gap. CDR3 loop: CSARGDMSYEQYF. In nucleotides, the CDR3 is TGCAGTGCTAGGGGGGACATGTCCTACGAGCAGTACTTC.

The chain joins TRBV19 to TRBJ2-1; 7 nucleotides line up with TRBD2. The CDR3 totals 18 residues. The germline gives CDR1 LNHDA, CDR2 SQIVND (reference sequence). The V segment lost 0 bases and the J segment 5 bases; nucleotides outside the gene matches: 13. CDR3 sequence: CASSIDPRSGLVHNEQFF. The CDR3 coding sequence is TGTGCCAGTAGTATAGATCCAAGGTCCGGACTAGTCCACAATGAGCAGTTCTTC.

V usage is TRBV4-3 and J usage is TRBJ2-7; 7 nucleotides match TRBD2. Germline V gives CDR1 LGHNA, CDR2 YSLEER. The CDR3 consists of 15 residues. The V segment lost 1 base and the J segment 0 bases; nucleotides outside the gene matches: 3. CDR3 nucleotide sequence: TGCGCCAGCAGCCAAGCCCGGGACTACTCCTACGAGCAGTACTTC. Protein: CASSQARDYSYEQYF.

V gene TRBV18 combines with J gene TRBJ1-4; TRBD1 is a possible D gene (6 bases). V was cut by 2 bases and J by 7 bases, with 17 bases left in between. Germline V gives CDR1 KGHSH, CDR2 LQKENI. This CDR3 has 16 residues. The CDR3 loop reads CASSPGTPPGAEKLFF. The DNA for the CDR3 is TGTGCCAGCTCACCAGGGACTCCTCCGGGGGCTGAAAAACTGTTTTTT.

As concerns this clonotype: A read error may produce the germline difference seen at one junction end. The chain recombines TRBV6-1 with TRBJ1-1, with no clear D. The CDR3 is 14 residues long. CDR1 and CDR2 (germline): MNHNS, SASEGT. The CDR3 loop reads CASKTPRMKTEAFF. In DNA, the CDR3 is TGTGCCAGCAAGACTCCGAGAATGAAAACTGAAGCTTTCTTT.

V is TRBV7-2 and J is TRBJ1-3, with TRBD1 as a possible D gene (6 bases). Trimming pared 3 bases from V and 0 bases from J, leaving 12 bases between. The CDR3 length is 16 residues. Per germline, CDR1 SGHTA and CDR2 FQGNSA. CDR3 in amino acids: CASSFGQSSSGNTIYF. The DNA for the CDR3 is TGTGCCAGCAGCTTTGGACAGTCGAGCTCTGGAAACACCATATATTTT.

This clonotype has ten or more counts. The chain carries TRBV3-1 and TRBJ1-1; D call uncertain. Trimming cost V 3 bases and J 5 bases, with 7 bases left between them. This CDR3 has 12 amino acids. CDR1 and CDR2 from the germline V gene are LGHDT and YNNKEL (reference sequence). CDR3 amino acids: CASSQGRTEAFF. Written as DNA, the CDR3 is TGTGCCAGCAGCCAGGGCCGAACTGAAGCTTTCTTT. The variable domain in full, with the rest retrieved from reference TRBV3-1 and TRBJ1-1, is DTAVSQTPKYLVTQMGNDKSIKCEQNLGHDTMYWYKQDSKKFLKIMFSYNNKELIINETVPNRFSPKSPDKAHLNLHINSLELGDSAVYFCASSQGRTEAFFGQGTRLTVV.

This chain uses TRBV7-9 with TRBJ1-6; the D gene is possibly TRBD1 (6 bases). V shed 2 bases and J shed 9 bases, with 17 bases lying between them. CDR1 is SEHNR, CDR2 FQNEAQ, per germline (reference sequence). The CDR3 has 16 amino acids. The CDR3 coding sequence is TGTGCCAGCAGCTTATTTGAGGGGGTAGTAGTTTCACCCCTCCACTTT. Protein: CASSLFEGVVVSPLHF.

This clonotype was seen many times. This chain joins TRBV2 and TRBJ1-2, with TRBD1 matching over 7 bases. The CDR3 contains 13 residues. In germline, CDR1 is SNHLY, CDR2 FYNNEI. V was clipped by 7 bases and J by 5 bases; unmatched bases: 7. This CDR3 reads CASTQGRGYGYTF. In nucleotides, the CDR3 is TGTGCCAGCACACAGGGGCGTGGATATGGCTACACCTTC.